This is a list of T cell receptor beta chains from one sample in a study of blood T cell repertoires in COVID-19. Clones were read by immunoSEQ multiplex PCR, and TCRdb kept only the in-frame ones, dropping some. Of hundreds of thousands of clones in the sample, approximately 86% were seen once. Sequenced: peripheral blood. These receptor sequences come from a woman in her 70s with COVID-19, enrolled during active disease. The CDR3 runs from the conserved cysteine through the conserved F or W. The D gene is left open where the match is weak. Clone size is given for some rows only: seen once, a few or many times, or a class if the clone is expanded.

TRBJ2-5	.	TRBV19	.	TGTGCCAGTAGTACCAGTCCCCAAGAGACCCAGTACTTC	CASSTSPQETQYF
TRBJ1-5	.	TRBV28	.	TGTGCCAGCAGACTAACGTATCAGCCCCAGCATTTT	CASRLTYQPQHF
TRBJ1-4	once	TRBV28	.	TGTGCCAGCAGTCCTGCCTGGGGGGGTCGTGAAAAACTGTTTTTT	CASSPAWGGREKLFF
TRBJ1-6	.	TRBV7-2	.	TGTGCCAGCAGCCTGAGTCTTAGCTCCTATAATTCACCCCTCCACTTT	CASSLSLSSYNSPLHF
TRBJ2-4	once	TRBV4-3	.	TGCGCCAGCAGCCAAGACTTTGACGCGTGGGCCCGTCTGGCCAAAAACATTCAGTACTTC	CASSQDFDAWARLAKNIQYF
TRBJ1-5	.	TRBV30	.	TGTGCCTGGAGTGTGAGCAGGCATCAGCCCCAGCATTTT	CAWSVSRHQPQHF
TRBJ1-1	.	TRBV5-1	TRBD1	TGCGCCAGCAGCTTCCAGGGGGCTAGTATGAACACTGAAGCTTTCTTT	CASSFQGASMNTEAFF
TRBJ1-5	.	TRBV24-1	.	TGTGCCACCAGTGTCGGGTTGGCTCAGCCCCAGCATTTT	CATSVGLAQPQHF
TRBJ2-2	.	TRBV4-1	.	TGCGCCAGCAGCCAAGACCTAGGTCAGGGCCACACCGGGGAGCTGTTTTTT	CASSQDLGQGHTGELFF
TRBJ1-6	.	TRBV10-3	.	TGTGCCATCAACAGAGAGAATAATTCACCCCTCCACTTT	CAINRENNSPLHF
TRBJ1-1	.	TRBV3-1/TRBV3-2	TRBD1	TGTGCCAGCAGCCAGGGGACAGGGTTTGCTTTCTTT	CASSQGTGFAFF
TRBJ1-2	.	TRBV5-1	TRBD1	TGCGCCAGCAGCTCGGACAGGGGAGGCTATGGCTACACCTTC	CASSSDRGGYGYTF
TRBJ2-7	few	TRBV6-6	.	TGTGCCAGCAGTTCCGGGGTCTACGAGCAGTACTTC	CASSSGVYEQYF
TRBJ2-2	.	TRBV5-6	TRBD1	TGTGCCAGCAGCTTGTTTCAGGGGGCAGCCGGGGAGCTGTTTTTT	CASSLFQGAAGELFF
TRBJ1-1	.	TRBV28	.	TGTGCCAGCAGTTTGGACACCTTGAACACTGAAGCTTTCTTT	CASSLDTLNTEAFF
TRBJ2-5	.	TRBV18	TRBD1	TGTGCCAGCTCACCGGGACAGACAATTGGGGAGACCCAGTACTTC	CASSPGQTIGETQYF
TRBJ2-3	.	TRBV5-1	TRBD2	TGCGCCAGCAGCTTGGCCGAATTGACTAGCATAGATACGCAGTATTTT	CASSLAELTSIDTQYF
TRBJ2-3	.	TRBV19	.	TGTGCCAGTAGTACGGCAGGGGGGACAGATACGCAGTATTTT	CASSTAGGTDTQYF
TRBJ1-6	.	TRBV5-1	.	TGCGCCAGCAGCTTGGGTCAGGGTTCCTATAATTCACCCCTCCACTTT	CASSLGQGSYNSPLHF
TRBJ2-7	.	TRBV10-2	TRBD1	TGCGCCAGCAGATGGGACAGGGAGTTTGCGGAGCAGTACTTC	CASRWDREFAEQYF
TRBJ2-3	.	TRBV5-1	.	TGCGCCAGCGCGGCGGGGAAAGTAGATACGCAGTATTTT	CASAAGKVDTQYF
TRBJ1-1	.	TRBV30	.	TGTGCCTGGAGTGTACTCGGGAACACTGAAGCTTTCTTT	CAWSVLGNTEAFF
TRBJ2-2	few	TRBV19	.	TGTGCCAGTAGTATGCGGGGGACACAATTGTACACCGGGGAGCTGTTTTTT	CASSMRGTQLYTGELFF
TRBJ2-2	.	TRBV11-2	.	TGTGCCAGCAGCTTGAACACGCGGCCTCGAGGCGGGGAGCTGTTTTTT	CASSLNTRPRGGELFF
TRBJ1-1	.	TRBV19	.	TGTGCCAGTAGTACCCGACAGAACACTGAAGCTTTCTTT	CASSTRQNTEAFF
TRBJ2-5	.	TRBV7-2	TRBD2	TGTGCCAGCAGCTCGTGGACTAGGCAAGAGACCCAGTACTTC	CASSSWTRQETQYF
TRBJ2-1	few	TRBV5-1	.	TGCGCCAGCAGCTTGGCCGAGGTGTACAATGAGCAGTTCTTC	CASSLAEVYNEQFF
TRBJ1-3	.	TRBV6-6	TRBD1	TGTGCCAGCAGTAGACAGGGGAGCTCTGGAAACACCATATATTTT	CASSRQGSSGNTIYF
TRBJ1-1	.	TRBV18	.	TGTGCCAGCTCACCAGGGGGCAGACTGAACACTGAAGCTTTCTTT	CASSPGGRLNTEAFF
TRBJ2-1	.	TRBV7-9	TRBD2	TGTGCCAGCAGCTTAACCGGACTAGCGGGGGGCCCATGGCAGTTCTTC	CASSLTGLAGGPWQFF
TRBJ2-7	.	TRBV11-2	.	TGTGCCAGCAGCCCATATCGAGCTGAGCAGTACTTC	CASSPYRAEQYF
TRBJ1-5	.	TRBV6-5	TRBD1	TGTGCCAGCAGTTACCCGGGACAGCGTAGCAATCAGCCCCAGCATTTT	CASSYPGQRSNQPQHF
TRBJ2-3	.	TRBV5-1	.	TGCGCCAGCAGCTCCTCAGGGTTGGGTGATACGCAGTATTTT	CASSSSGLGDTQYF
TRBJ2-7	.	TRBV7-2	TRBD1	TGTGCCAGCAGCCCCCGACAGGGCGCTGCCTACGAGCAGTACTTC	CASSPRQGAAYEQYF
TRBJ1-2	.	TRBV6-2/TRBV6-3	TRBD1	TGTGCCAGCAGTTCCATCAAAACAGGGGGACTCTATGGCTACACCTTC	CASSSIKTGGLYGYTF
TRBJ1-2	.	TRBV29-1	.	TGCAGCGTTACCACCCGATTATCGACAGAAACGGCAGGCTACACCTTC	CSVTTRLSTETAGYTF